This T cell receptor beta chain was found in a study of radiation and T cells in renal cell carcinoma. Study-level background: Nephrectomy followed 15 Gy stereotactic body radiation by 4 weeks. Overall study results and limits: Pretreatment tumor biopsies were lacking, so baseline clonotypes are unknown.

Generated by immunoSEQ multiplex PCR, the TCRdb table keeps only in-frame clones and is missing some. The sample holds some 130,000 clones, roughly four fifths seen once. Trimming removed 5 bases from V and 6 bases from J, with 9 bases in between. CDR1 is SGHVS and CDR2 is FNYEAQ in the germline V gene. The CDR3 extends over 12 amino acids. In regard to this clone: What it binds is not known.

Specified time point: blood 2 weeks post-SBRT. As for treatment: 15 Gy SBRT to primary tumor, nephrectomy 4 weeks later. Serial blood draws occurred at baseline and 2 and 4 weeks post-SBRT. The tumor was a clear cell renal cell carcinoma. The genes are TRBV7-6 and TRBJ2-3; D gene ambiguous. Source: blood, taken from a patient whose treatment included radiotherapy and nephrectomy. The clonotype comes from an older woman with renal cell carcinoma. The CDR3 reads CASSPPGDTQYF. The CDR3, as DNA: TGTGCCAGCAGCCCCCCCGGGGATACGCAGTATTTT.